This entry lists 3 T cell receptor beta chains sequenced from one sample in a study of shared clonotypes between healthy human individuals (dated by TCRdb to about 2020). Libraries came from the immunoSEQ multiplex PCR assay. Not all clones reach the TCRdb copy of this immuneACCESS table, which keeps in-frame sequences only. Checked studies attribute under half of the gap to unresolved V genes and leave the rest unexplained. For this sample the table gives 2 million to 3 million clones, of which 80% to 95% were detected only once. The top ten clonotypes cover 0.36% of the sample. The specimen was naive CD4+ T cells from PBMCs. Sample cell subset or site, as interpreted from the label and publication: CD45RA+ positively selected. The receptors here all came from a man younger than 35 in good health. Some clones in this sample may be carry-over from other donors' samples.

The chain carries TRBV6-1 and TRBJ1-2; D uncertain. The ends were cut back, 5 bases at V and 4 bases at J, with 14 bases in the middle. CDR3 length equals 14 residues. Germline V gene data show CDR1 as MNHNS and CDR2 as SASEGT. The CDR3 region is CASSLNNGGYGYTF. The CDR3 bases are TGTGCCAGCAGTCTAAACAATGGAGGCTATGGCTACACCTTC.

The rearrangement uses TRBV28 and TRBJ1-5; D remains unclear. Germline loops: CDR1 MDHEN, CDR2 SYDVKM. V lost 5 bases and J 4 bases, leaving 15 bases between the germline ends. The CDR3 has 15 amino acids. The CDR3 reads CASSAPQLLNQPQHF. In DNA form, the CDR3 reads TGTGCCAGCAGTGCACCACAGTTATTGAATCAGCCCCAGCATTTT.

A note on this clone: A read error may produce the germline difference seen at one junction end. The chain joins TRBV5-1 to TRBJ2-7; tentative D call: TRBD1 (5 bases). Germline V lookup: CDR1 SGHRS, CDR2 YFSETQ. The CDR3 is made up of 13 amino acids. The CDR3 coding sequence is TGCGCCAGCTCGAACCCTGGGGCCTACGGGCAGTACTTC. Protein sequence: CASSNPGAYGQYF.